This T cell receptor beta chain was sequenced during a study of blood T cell repertoires in COVID-19. Assay used: immunoSEQ multiplex PCR; TCRdb lists only in-frame clones, some missing. The sample consists of more than 80,000 clones, under 85% of them appearing once. CDR1 is SGHTS, CDR2 YDEGEE, per germline. This CDR3 is 14 amino acids long. Trimming left V 2 bases short and J 6 bases short, with 14 bases between. The clonotype originates from a woman between 65 and 79 years old with acute or convalescent COVID-19. The sequenced sample consisted of peripheral blood. This chain uses TRBV5-8 with TRBJ1-1; D is perhaps TRBD1 (6 bases). The CDR3 spells CASSFKTGIAEAFF. The DNA of the CDR3 is TGTGCCAGCAGCTTTAAAACAGGGATCGCTGAAGCTTTCTTT.